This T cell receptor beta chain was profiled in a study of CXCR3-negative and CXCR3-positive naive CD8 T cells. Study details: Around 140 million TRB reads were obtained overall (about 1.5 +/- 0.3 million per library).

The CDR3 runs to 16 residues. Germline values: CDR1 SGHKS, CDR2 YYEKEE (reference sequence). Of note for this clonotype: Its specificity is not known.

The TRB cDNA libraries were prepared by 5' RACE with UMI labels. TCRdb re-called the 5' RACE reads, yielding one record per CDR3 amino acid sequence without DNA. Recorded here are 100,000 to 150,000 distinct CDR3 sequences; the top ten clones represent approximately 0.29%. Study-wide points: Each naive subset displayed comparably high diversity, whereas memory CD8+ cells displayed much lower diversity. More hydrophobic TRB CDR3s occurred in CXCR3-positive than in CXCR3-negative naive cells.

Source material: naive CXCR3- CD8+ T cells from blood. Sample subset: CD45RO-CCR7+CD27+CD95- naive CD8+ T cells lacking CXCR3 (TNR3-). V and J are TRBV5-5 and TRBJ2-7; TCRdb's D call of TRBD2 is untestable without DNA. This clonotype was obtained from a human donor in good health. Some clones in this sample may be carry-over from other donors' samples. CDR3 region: CASSLETSGRSYEQYF.